The TCR beta chain described here comes from a study of OX40 agonist ivuxolimab in advanced cancers. Study in general: The treatment was a fully human IgG2 OX40 agonist, ivuxolimab. Intravenous ivuxolimab was administered to patients every 2 weeks at 0.01 to 10 mg/kg. A history of anti-PD-1, anti-PD-L1 or anti-CTLA-4 therapy was acceptable, and approximately 40% had some.

Per the germline V gene, CDR1 is SQVTM and CDR2 is ANQGSEA. The CDR3 sequence is 14 residues long. V gave up 5 bases and J gave up 2 bases; unmatched junction bases: 5. Clones were sequenced by immunoSEQ multiplex PCR, and TCRdb holds only the in-frame ones, with some missing. The sample holds 100,000 to 150,000 clones; 85% to 95% are singletons and the top ten take 0.8% to 1%. People who had autoimmune disease history or systemic immunosuppression were excluded. The rearrangement joins TRBV29-1 to TRBJ1-2; 10 nucleotides line up with TRBD1. This TCR was sampled from an adult with an advanced solid tumor such as melanoma, head and neck, liver or kidney cancer. Sequencing used CD4+ or CD8+ T cells sorted from blood, obtained in a trial of the OX40 agonist ivuxolimab. The CDR3 DNA reads as TGCAGCGTTTACGGGACAGGGGTAAACTATGGCTACACCTTC. This encodes CSVYGTGVNYGYTF.